This note documents a single T cell receptor (beta chain) sequence. The antigen is unknown. The data derive from a study of OX40 agonist ivuxolimab in advanced cancers. Overall study context: Clinicians treated patients with ivuxolimab, an agonistic anti-OX40 (CD134) antibody. Findings of the study overall: Compared with others, partial responders at 0.1-3.0 mg/kg displayed clonal expansion among the lowest. Relative to CD4+ cells, CD8+ T cells on average had more expanded clones. Among expanded peripheral T cells, antigen specificity went undetermined.

Deletions cut 4 bases from V and 0 bases from J, with 8 bases between. Germline assignment: CDR1 SGDLS and CDR2 YYNGEE. This CDR3 contains 14 residues. TCRdb's copy holds only in-frame clones and misses some; the assay was immunoSEQ multiplex PCR. The table records fewer than 50,000 clones, 70% to 90% of them present only once. The genes are TRBV9 and TRBJ1-3; no reliable D call. The receptor was isolated from an adult with an advanced solid tumor such as melanoma, head and neck, liver or kidney cancer. Sequences were derived from CD4+ or CD8+ T cells sorted from blood, sampled in a trial of the OX40 agonist ivuxolimab. CDR3 in amino acids: CASSTPRSGNTIYF. CDR3 bases: TGTGCCAGCAGCACCCCCCGCTCTGGAAACACCATATATTTT.